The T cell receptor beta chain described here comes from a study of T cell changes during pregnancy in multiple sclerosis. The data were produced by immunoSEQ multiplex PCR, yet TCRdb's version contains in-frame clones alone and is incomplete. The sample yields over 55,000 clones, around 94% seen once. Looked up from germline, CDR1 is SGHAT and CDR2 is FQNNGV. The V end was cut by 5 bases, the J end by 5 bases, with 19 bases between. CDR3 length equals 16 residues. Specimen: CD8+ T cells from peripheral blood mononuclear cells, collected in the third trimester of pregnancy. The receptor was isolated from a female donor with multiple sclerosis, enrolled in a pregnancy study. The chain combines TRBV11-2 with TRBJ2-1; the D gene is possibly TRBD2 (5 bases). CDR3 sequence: CASSPQTTRYDNEQFF. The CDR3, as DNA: TGTGCCAGCAGCCCCCAGACTACCAGATACGACAATGAGCAGTTCTTC.